The text below deals with one T cell receptor beta chain. Its antigen is not known. This entry belongs to a study of beta chain features in type 1 diabetes. Overall study findings and caveats: A PCR bias possibly favoring shorter templates would apply equally to patients and controls. In all four CD4+ subsets, TCRB CDR3 length was significantly, moderately reduced in type 1 diabetes.

The CDR3 loop spans 13 amino acids. Germline values: CDR1 SGDLS, CDR2 YYNGEE. V lost 3 bases and J 11 bases, leaving 17 bases between the germline ends. Stem cell-like memory, regulatory, central memory and naive CD4+ cells were sorted via CD45RO/CCR7/CD25/CD127/CD95/CD27. Expressed TCRB transcripts got sequenced, as all isolated RNA was reverse transcribed. Reads from naive, central memory and regulatory T cell samples averaged roughly 3.3 million. TCRdb's table, derived via immunoSEQ multiplex PCR, lists solely in-frame clones and lacks some. The sample lists over 600,000 clones; roughly an eighth were seen once.

The chain couples TRBV9 to TRBJ1-1; the D is unclear. This clonotype was obtained from a man aged 25-45 years with type 1 diabetes. Input material: naive CD4+ T cells from blood. The CDR3 here is CASSGTGGRRAFF. CDR3 nucleotide sequence: TGTGCCAGCAGCGGAACCGGCGGACGGCGGGCTTTCTTT. Combining the CDR3 with reference TRBV9 and TRBJ1-1 gives the whole variable domain DSGVTQTPKHLITATGQRVTLRCSPRSGDLSVYWYQQSLDQGLQFLIQYYNGEERAKGNILERFSAQQFPDLHSELNLSSLELGDSALYFCASSGTGGRRAFFGQGTRLTVV.